This T cell receptor (beta chain) was profiled in a study of blood T cell repertoires in COVID-19. Study as a whole: Both acute and convalescent COVID-19 samples were obtained from the United States, Italy and Spain. PBMCs, B-cell-depleted T cells, or T cells were the source of the cDNA or gDNA that made up the material.

Germline V gene lookup returns CDR1 MGHDK and CDR2 SYGVNS. Trimming took 5 bases from V and 4 from J; bases not matched to a gene: 13. The CDR3 runs 17 residues. Original processing methods: Amplified reference gene primers provided the basis for estimating nucleated cell counts. Sequenced by immunoSEQ multiplex PCR; TCRdb stores in-frame clones only, minus some. V and J calls and clone size come straight from that table; D and trimming were deduced from the DNA. This sample has roughly 70,000 clones, with around 89% found just once. This clone was counted only a few times. The V call is TRBV25-1, the J call TRBJ2-1; TRBD1 matches at 8 bases. The specimen sequenced was peripheral blood. This TCR was sampled from a human donor in a cohort sampled during active COVID-19. The CDR3 sequence is CASSPTQGAGPYNEQFF. Here the CDR3 DNA reads TGTGCCAGCAGTCCAACTCAGGGGGCGGGCCCGTACAATGAGCAGTTCTTC.